This T cell receptor beta chain appears in the sequencing data of a study of radiotherapy plus CTLA-4 blockade in lung cancer. Only in-frame clones appear in the TCRdb table, and some are missing; sequencing was by immunoSEQ multiplex PCR. The sample lists more than 95,000 clones, 65% to 85% occurring once. In germline, CDR1 is SQVTM, CDR2 ANQGSEA. The CDR3 totals 12 residues. The V gene end was trimmed by 5 bases and the J gene end by 7 bases; junction bases not matched to a gene: 4. The chain joins TRBV29-1 to TRBJ2-1; TRBD2 agrees at 8 bases. Sequencing was performed on peripheral blood, taken from a patient treated with radiotherapy plus ipilimumab. The origin of this receptor is a human donor with non-small cell lung cancer who had a partial response to radiotherapy plus ipilimumab. CDR3 sequence (DNA): TGCAGCGTTCGGACTAGCAAAAATGAGCAGTTCTTC. It codes for CSVRTSKNEQFF.